This T cell receptor beta chain was retrieved from a study of early T cells in non-severe SARS-CoV-2 infection. Findings and limits, study-wide: Database matching using VDJdb favored anti-spike CD8 responses, with private and CD4 specificities left missing.

The CDR3 has 14 amino acids. Germline loops: CDR1 MDHEN, CDR2 SYDVKM. V lost 3 bases and J 4 bases, leaving 9 bases between the germline ends. The table lists this clonotype with a few counts. Its antigen is unidentified. Unique molecular identifiers tagged individual cDNA molecules. TCRdb passed the 5' RACE reads through MiXCR, listing each CDR3 protein once. The sample shows roughly 75,000 distinct CDR3 sequences, roughly 9.4% of them seen only once. The TCR originated in an adult who was a healthcare worker with PCR-confirmed SARS-CoV-2 infection or an uninfected control (not recorded which). The sequenced sample was whole blood. The V call is TRBV28, the J call TRBJ1-4, with D unresolved. CDR3 nucleotide sequence: TGTGCCAGCAGTTTGACTCCGATTAATGAAAAACTGTTTTTT. This codes for CASSLTPINEKLFF.